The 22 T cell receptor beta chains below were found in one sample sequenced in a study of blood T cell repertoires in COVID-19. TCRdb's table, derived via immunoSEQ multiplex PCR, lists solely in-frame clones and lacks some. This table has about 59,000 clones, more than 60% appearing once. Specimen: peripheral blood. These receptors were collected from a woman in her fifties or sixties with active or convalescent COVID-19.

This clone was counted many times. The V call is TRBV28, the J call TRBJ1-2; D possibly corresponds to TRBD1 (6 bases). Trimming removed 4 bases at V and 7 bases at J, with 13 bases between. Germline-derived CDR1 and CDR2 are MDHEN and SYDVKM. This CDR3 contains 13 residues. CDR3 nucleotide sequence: TGTGCCAGCAGTTACTACAGGGAAGCTGGCTACACCTTC. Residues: CASSYYREAGYTF.

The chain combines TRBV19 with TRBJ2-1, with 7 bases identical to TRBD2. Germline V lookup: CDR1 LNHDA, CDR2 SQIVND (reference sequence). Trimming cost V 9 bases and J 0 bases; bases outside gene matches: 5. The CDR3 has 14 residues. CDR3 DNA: TGTGCCAGCGGTGGGGGGGACTCCTACAATGAGCAGTTCTTC. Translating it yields CASGGGDSYNEQFF.

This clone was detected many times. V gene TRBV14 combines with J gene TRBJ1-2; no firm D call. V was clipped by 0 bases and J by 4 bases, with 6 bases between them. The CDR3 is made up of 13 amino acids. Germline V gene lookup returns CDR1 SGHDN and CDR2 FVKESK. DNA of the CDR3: TGTGCCAGCAGCCAAGATTACGGCTATGGCTACACCTTC. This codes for CASSQDYGYGYTF.

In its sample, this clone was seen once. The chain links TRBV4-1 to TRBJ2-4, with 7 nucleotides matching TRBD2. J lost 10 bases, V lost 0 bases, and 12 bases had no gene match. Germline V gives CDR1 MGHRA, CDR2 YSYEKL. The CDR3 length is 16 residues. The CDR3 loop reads CASSQDVGEGKRIQYF. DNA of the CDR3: TGCGCCAGCAGCCAAGATGTGGGGGAGGGTAAACGGATTCAGTACTTC.

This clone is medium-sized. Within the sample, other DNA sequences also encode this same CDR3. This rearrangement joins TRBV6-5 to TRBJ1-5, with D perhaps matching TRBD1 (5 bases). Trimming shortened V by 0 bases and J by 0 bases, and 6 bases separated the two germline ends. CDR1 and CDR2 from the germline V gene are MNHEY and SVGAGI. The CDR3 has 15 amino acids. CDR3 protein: CASSYSDSSNQPQHF. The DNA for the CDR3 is TGTGCCAGCAGTTACTCAGACAGTAGCAATCAGCCCCAGCATTTT.

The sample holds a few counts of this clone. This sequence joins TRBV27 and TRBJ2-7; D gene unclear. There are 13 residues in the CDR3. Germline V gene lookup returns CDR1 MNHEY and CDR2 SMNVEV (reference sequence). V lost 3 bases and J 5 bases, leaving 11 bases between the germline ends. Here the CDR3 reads CASSFRNKDEQYF. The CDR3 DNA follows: TGTGCCAGCAGTTTTCGTAACAAAGACGAGCAGTACTTC.

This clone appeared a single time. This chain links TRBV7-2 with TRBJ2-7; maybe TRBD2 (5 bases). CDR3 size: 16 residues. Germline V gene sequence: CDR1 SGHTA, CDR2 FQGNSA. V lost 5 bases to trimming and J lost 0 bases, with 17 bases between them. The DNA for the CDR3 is TGTGCCAGCAGCATATTTCTAACGGGAAGCTCCTACGAGCAGTACTTC. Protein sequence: CASSIFLTGSSYEQYF.

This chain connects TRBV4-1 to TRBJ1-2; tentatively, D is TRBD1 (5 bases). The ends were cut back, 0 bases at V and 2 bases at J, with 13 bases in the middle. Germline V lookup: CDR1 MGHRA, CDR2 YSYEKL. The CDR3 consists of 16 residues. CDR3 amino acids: CASSQDRGGDNYGYTF. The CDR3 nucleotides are TGCGCCAGCAGCCAAGATCGAGGAGGGGACAACTATGGCTACACCTTC.

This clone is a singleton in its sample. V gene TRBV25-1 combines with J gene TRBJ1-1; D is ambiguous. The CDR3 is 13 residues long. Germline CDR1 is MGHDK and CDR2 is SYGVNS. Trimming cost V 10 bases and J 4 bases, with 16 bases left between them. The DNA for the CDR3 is TGTGCCACCAAGGAGGCTGGAGGCACTGAAGCTTTCTTT. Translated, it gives CATKEAGGTEAFF.

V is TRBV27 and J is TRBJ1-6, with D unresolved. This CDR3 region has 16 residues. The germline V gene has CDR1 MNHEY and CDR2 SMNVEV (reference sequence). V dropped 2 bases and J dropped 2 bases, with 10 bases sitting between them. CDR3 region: CASSLGPGTYNSPLHF. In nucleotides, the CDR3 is TGTGCCAGCAGTTTAGGGCCAGGAACCTATAATTCACCCCTCCACTTT.

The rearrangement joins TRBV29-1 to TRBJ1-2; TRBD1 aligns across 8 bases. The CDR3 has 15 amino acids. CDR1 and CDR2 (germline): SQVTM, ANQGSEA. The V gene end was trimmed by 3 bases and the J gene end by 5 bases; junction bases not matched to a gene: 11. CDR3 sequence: CSVDRRQGSRYGYTF. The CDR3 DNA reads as TGCAGCGTTGACCGACGACAGGGGTCCCGATATGGCTACACCTTC. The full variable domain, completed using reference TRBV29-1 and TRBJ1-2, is SAVISQKPSRDICQRGTSLTIQCQVDSQVTMMFWYRQQPGQSLTLIATANQGSEATYESGFVIDKFPISRPNLTFSTLTVSNMSPEDSSIYLCSVDRRQGSRYGYTFGSGTRLTVV.

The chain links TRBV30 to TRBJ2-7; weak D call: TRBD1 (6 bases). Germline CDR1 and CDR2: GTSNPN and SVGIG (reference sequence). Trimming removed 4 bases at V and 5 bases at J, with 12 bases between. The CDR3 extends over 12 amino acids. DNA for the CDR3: TGTGCCTGGATCAGGGGAGATAACGAGCAGTACTTC. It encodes CAWIRGDNEQYF.

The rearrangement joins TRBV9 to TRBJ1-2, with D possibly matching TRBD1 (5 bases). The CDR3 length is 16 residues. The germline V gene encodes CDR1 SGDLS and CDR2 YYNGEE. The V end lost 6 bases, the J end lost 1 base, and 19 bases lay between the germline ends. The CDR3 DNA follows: TGTGCCAGCACCCGTAGCTCGCACAGGTTTAACTATGGCTACACCTTC. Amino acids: CASTRSSHRFNYGYTF.

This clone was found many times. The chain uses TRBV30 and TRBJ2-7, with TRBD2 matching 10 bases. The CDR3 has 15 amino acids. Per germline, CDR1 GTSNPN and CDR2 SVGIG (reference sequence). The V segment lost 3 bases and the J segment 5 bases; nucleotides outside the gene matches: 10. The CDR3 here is CAWSRGASGSNEQYF. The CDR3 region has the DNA TGTGCCTGGAGCCGTGGGGCTAGCGGGAGCAACGAGCAGTACTTC.

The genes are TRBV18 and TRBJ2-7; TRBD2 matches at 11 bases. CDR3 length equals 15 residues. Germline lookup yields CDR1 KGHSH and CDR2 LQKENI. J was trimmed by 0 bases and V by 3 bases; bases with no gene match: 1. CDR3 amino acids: CASSPSGRGSYEQYF. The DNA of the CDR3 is TGTGCCAGCTCACCTAGCGGGAGGGGCTCCTACGAGCAGTACTTC.

The CDR3 nucleotides are TGTGCCAGCAGTCCTATGGGAGGAGGCTACACCTTC. Amino acids: CASSPMGGGYTF. V is TRBV2 and J is TRBJ1-2, with D unresolved. Germline CDR1 SNHLY, CDR2 FYNNEI. V was pared by 5 bases and J by 8 bases, with 12 bases between. The CDR3 runs 12 residues.

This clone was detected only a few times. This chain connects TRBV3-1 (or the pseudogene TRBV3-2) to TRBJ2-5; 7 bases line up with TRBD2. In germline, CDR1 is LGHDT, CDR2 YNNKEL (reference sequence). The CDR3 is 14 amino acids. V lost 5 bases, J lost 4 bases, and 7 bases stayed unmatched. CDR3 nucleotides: TGTGCCAGCAGCTGGGGAGGGACCAGAGAGACCCAGTACTTC. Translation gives CASSWGGTRETQYF.

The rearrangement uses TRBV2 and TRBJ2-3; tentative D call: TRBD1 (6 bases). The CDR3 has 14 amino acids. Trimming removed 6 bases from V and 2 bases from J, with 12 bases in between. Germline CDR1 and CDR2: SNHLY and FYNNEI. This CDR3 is CASRIQGATDTQYF. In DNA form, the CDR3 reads TGTGCCAGCAGGATACAGGGTGCCACAGATACGCAGTATTTT.

The CDR3 DNA reads as TGTGCCAGCAGCCCAGTCGCAGATACGCAGTATTTT. Its protein is CASSPVADTQYF. The gene calls are TRBV7-9 and TRBJ2-3; D call uncertain. Between the trimmed V and J ends, which lost 5 bases and 4 bases, there was a span of 7 bases. From germline, CDR1 is SEHNR and CDR2 FQNEAQ (reference sequence). The CDR3 runs 12 residues.

As DNA, the CDR3 is TGCGCCAGCAGCCAAGTTGAAGGAGGGAGGGCTGAAGCTTTCTTT. It encodes CASSQVEGGRAEAFF. The chain is built from TRBV4-1 and TRBJ1-1; unclear D gene. The CDR3 is made up of 15 amino acids. Deletions cut 1 base from V and 6 bases from J, with 15 bases between. The germline gives CDR1 MGHRA, CDR2 YSYEKL.

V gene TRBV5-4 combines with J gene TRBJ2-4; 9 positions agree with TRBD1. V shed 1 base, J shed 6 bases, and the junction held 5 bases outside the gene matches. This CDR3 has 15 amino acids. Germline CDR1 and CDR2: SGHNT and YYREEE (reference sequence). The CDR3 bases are TGTGCCAGCAGCTTGTTTACGGGACAGGGAAACATTCAGTACTTC. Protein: CASSLFTGQGNIQYF.

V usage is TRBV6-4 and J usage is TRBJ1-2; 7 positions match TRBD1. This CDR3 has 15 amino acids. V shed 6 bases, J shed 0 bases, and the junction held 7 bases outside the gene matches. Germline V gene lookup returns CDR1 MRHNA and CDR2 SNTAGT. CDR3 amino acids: CASRGAQGSNYGYTF. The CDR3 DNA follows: TGTGCCAGCAGGGGGGCACAGGGGTCTAACTATGGCTACACCTTC.